Presented here are 10 T cell receptor beta chains from one specimen sequenced in a study of cytomegalovirus exposure and HLA in healthy donors. Vbeta (60) and Jbeta (13) primers were used in the PCR. The repertoire was sequenced with immunoSEQ multiplex PCR; TCRdb's copy has only in-frame clones and lacks some. The data show some 270,000 clones, with about nine tenths seen just once and 1.7% held by the top ten. Material: PBMCs. All receptors derive from a girl aged 2 to 9 in good health and CMV-seronegative.

This clone appeared once. This chain connects TRBV6-5 to TRBJ1-1; TRBD1 matches 8 bases. With 8 bases clipped from V and 4 bases from J, the junction kept 6 bases outside the gene matches. The CDR3 has 13 amino acids. Germline V lookup: CDR1 MNHEY, CDR2 SVGAGI. The CDR3 nucleotides are TGTGCCAGCTGGACCAGGGGGCCCACTGAAGCTTTCTTT. Translation gives CASWTRGPTEAFF.

The chain carries TRBV9 and TRBJ1-1; D is unresolved. This CDR3 spans 13 amino acids. Trimming removed 4 bases from V and 10 bases from J, with 17 bases in between. Germline CDR1 SGDLS, CDR2 YYNGEE. DNA for the CDR3: TGTGCCAGCAGCCCCGACGGAGGGCGTGTAGCTTTCTTT. It codes for CASSPDGGRVAFF. Full variable domain (outside the CDR3, taken from reference TRBV9 and TRBJ1-1): DSGVTQTPKHLITATGQRVTLRCSPRSGDLSVYWYQQSLDQGLQFLIQYYNGEERAKGNILERFSAQQFPDLHSELNLSSLELGDSALYFCASSPDGGRVAFFGQGTRLTVV.

The rearrangement joins TRBV30 to TRBJ2-7; TRBD2 agrees at 13 bases. J lost 2 bases, V lost 2 bases, and 6 bases had no gene match. Per germline, CDR1 GTSNPN and CDR2 SVGIG (reference sequence). The CDR3 covers 16 residues. Here the CDR3 reads CAWSNGLAGEAYEQYF. The CDR3 coding sequence is TGTGCCTGGAGTAACGGACTAGCGGGAGAGGCCTACGAGCAGTACTTC.

The gene calls are TRBV6-1 and TRBJ2-5; the match to TRBD2 covers 7 bases. This CDR3 region has 14 residues. Germline V gives CDR1 MNHNS, CDR2 SASEGT. After removal of 3 bases from V and 5 bases from J, the junction contained 6 bases not matched to a gene. CDR3 DNA sequence: TGTGCCAGCAGTGAGGGGGGGTACGGGGAGACCCAGTACTTC. Its protein is CASSEGGYGETQYF.

The chain uses TRBV27 and TRBJ1-2; D is perhaps TRBD1 (6 bases). The CDR3 runs 14 residues. V shed 8 bases and J shed 2 bases, with 15 bases lying between them. CDR1 is MNHEY, CDR2 SMNVEV, per germline (reference sequence). The CDR3 is CASSPADRNYGYTF. The CDR3 DNA reads TGTGCCAGCTCACCCGCCGACAGGAACTATGGCTACACCTTC.

The chain carries TRBV18 and TRBJ2-1, with 9 nucleotides matching TRBD2. Germline V gene data show CDR1 as KGHSH and CDR2 as LQKENI. The V and J ends lost 2 bases and 6 bases, in that order; junction bases with no gene match: 2. This CDR3 is built from 14 residues. CDR3 sequence: CASSPLLAGNEQFF. The CDR3 bases are TGTGCCAGCTCACCATTACTAGCGGGCAATGAGCAGTTCTTC.

This clone has a single count. The V and J genes are TRBV10-3 and TRBJ2-1; 9 positions agree with TRBD2. CDR1 and CDR2 from the germline V gene are ENHRY and SYGVKD. This CDR3 is built from 16 residues. Germline trimming cut 4 bases from V and 0 bases from J; bases unmatched to any gene: 4. The CDR3: CAISGTSESSYNEQFF. CDR3 in DNA: TGTGCCATCAGTGGGACTAGCGAGAGCTCCTACAATGAGCAGTTCTTC.

V usage is TRBV29-1 and J usage is TRBJ1-2, with TRBD1 identical over 11 bases. The CDR3 has 17 residues. Trimming took 0 bases from V and 4 from J; bases not matched to a gene: 10. In germline, CDR1 is SQVTM, CDR2 ANQGSEA. CDR3 protein: CSVEDRRTGGRAYGYTF. DNA for the CDR3: TGCAGCGTTGAAGATCGGCGGACAGGGGGCAGGGCCTATGGCTACACCTTC.

The CDR3 sequence is CASSDPRGPGVNQPQHF. CDR3 nucleotide sequence: TGTGCCAGCAGTGACCCCAGGGGGCCAGGAGTCAATCAGCCCCAGCATTTT. The chain employs TRBV6-1 and TRBJ1-5; TRBD1 matches at 8 bases. This CDR3 spans 17 amino acids. Germline trimming cut 3 bases from V and 3 bases from J; bases unmatched to any gene: 10. Germline V gives CDR1 MNHNS, CDR2 SASEGT.

J is TRBJ1-2 and V is TRBV5-1; D might be TRBD1 (5 bases). Trimming stripped 4 bases from V and 8 bases from J, with 18 bases between. The germline gives CDR1 SGHRS, CDR2 YFSETQ. The CDR3 is made up of 14 amino acids. In DNA form, the CDR3 reads TGCGCCAGCAGCCCGAGCGGGGCGGGCGCGGGCTACACCTTC. Its protein is CASSPSGAGAGYTF.